This record concerns one T cell receptor beta chain sequence. The data are from a study of T cell responses to AZD1222 COVID-19 vaccine. Trimming took off 4 bases at V and 0 bases at J, with 11 bases between the two ends. The germline gives CDR1 SGHTA, CDR2 FQGNSA. The CDR3 is made up of 15 amino acids. This table comes from immunoSEQ multiplex PCR, and its TCRdb copy is limited to in-frame clones, with some not included. The table has some 140,000 clones, more than 85% seen once. The source is an adult in good health. The sequenced sample was peripheral blood, obtained on day 0 of AZD1222 vaccination. The chain uses TRBV7-2 and TRBJ2-3, with D tentatively TRBD1 (5 bases). The CDR3 loop is CASSYRQSSTDTQYF. CDR3 DNA: TGTGCCAGCAGCTACCGACAGAGTAGCACAGATACGCAGTATTTT.